Presented here are 32 T cell receptor beta chains from one specimen sequenced in a study of CD4+ T cells in melanoma. Libraries were prepared by immunoSEQ multiplex PCR; TCRdb keeps only in-frame clonotypes and omits some of them. The sample lists just over 14,000 clones, 63% occurring once. The specimen was cells from a culture (not recorded whether cultured in vitro). The receptors were sampled from a human donor with melanoma.

The DNA for the CDR3 is TGTGCCAGCAGTATCGGCCCGAACTATGGCTACACCTTC. This gives the protein CASSIGPNYGYTF. V is TRBV2 and J is TRBJ1-2; D gene unclear. The CDR3 runs to 13 residues. Trimming removed 5 bases from V and 2 bases from J, with 9 bases in between. From germline, CDR1 is SNHLY and CDR2 FYNNEI.

The rearrangement uses TRBV5-6 and TRBJ1-1, with D possibly TRBD1 on 6 matching bases. The CDR3 contains 14 residues. With 0 bases removed from V and 5 bases from J, the gap between germline ends came to 11 bases. From germline, CDR1 is SGHDT and CDR2 YYEEEE. In DNA form, the CDR3 reads TGTGCCAGCAGCTTGGACAGGGTAGTGACTGAAGCTTTCTTT. It codes for CASSLDRVVTEAFF.

The V and J genes are TRBV5-1 and TRBJ2-3; 11 positions agree with TRBD1. J gave up 3 bases and V 1 base, and 4 bases lay outside the gene matches. In germline, CDR1 is SGHRS, CDR2 YFSETQ. CDR3 length: 16 residues. The CDR3 protein is CASSLWTGGRTDTQYF. The CDR3, as DNA: TGCGCCAGCAGCTTGTGGACAGGGGGCAGGACAGATACGCAGTATTTT.

V usage is TRBV6-1 and J usage is TRBJ2-2; D unclear. This CDR3 spans 15 amino acids. Germline loops: CDR1 MNHNS, CDR2 SASEGT. Trimming stripped 4 bases from V and 2 bases from J, with 11 bases between. CDR3 protein: CASSAQLSNTGELFF. CDR3 DNA: TGTGCCAGCAGTGCCCAGCTTTCCAACACCGGGGAGCTGTTTTTT.

The chain links TRBV7-3 to TRBJ2-1, with 9 nucleotides matching TRBD2. The CDR3 totals 14 residues. V shed 6 bases and J 5 bases; nucleotides not matched to a gene: 5. CDR1 and CDR2 from the germline V gene are SGHTA and FQGTGA. The CDR3 here is CASRGAGGNNEQFF. In nucleotides, the CDR3 is TGTGCCAGCAGGGGAGCGGGGGGAAACAATGAGCAGTTCTTC.

The V gene is TRBV6-5, the J gene TRBJ1-1, with D hard to call. Germline CDR1 reads MNHEY; CDR2 reads SVGAGI. V was cut by 0 bases and J by 1 base, with 12 bases left in between. The CDR3 totals 16 residues. CDR3 sequence: CASSYSPRGGNTEAFF. Here the CDR3 DNA reads TGTGCCAGCAGTTACTCGCCACGGGGAGGGAACACTGAAGCTTTCTTT.

The J gene is TRBJ2-7, the V gene TRBV6-6; D is undetermined. The CDR3 spans 13 residues. Germline V gene sequence: CDR1 MNHNY, CDR2 SVGAGI (reference sequence). Trimming took 5 bases from V and 6 from J, leaving 14 bases between them. The CDR3 nucleotides are TGTGCCAGCAGTCCCAGGCTTTCGGGCGAGCAGTACTTC. Protein product: CASSPRLSGEQYF.

This rearrangement joins TRBV2 to TRBJ1-1; a possible D gene is TRBD1 (6 bases). The CDR3 sequence is 13 residues long. V was shortened by 6 bases and J by 8 bases, with 16 bases between the two germline ends. Germline V gene lookup returns CDR1 SNHLY and CDR2 FYNNEI. The CDR3 DNA follows: TGTGCCAGCAGCGTTGACAGGCATAGCGAAGCTTTCTTT. It encodes CASSVDRHSEAFF.

This rearrangement joins TRBV6-5 to TRBJ1-3; 8 bases match TRBD1. Germline CDR1 MNHEY, CDR2 SVGAGI. The CDR3 length is 15 residues. The junction had 8 bases not matched to a gene; V was cut back by 5 bases and J by 5 bases. In DNA, the CDR3 is TGTGCCAGCAGTCCGGACAGGGTGGCGCGAAACACCATATATTTT. Its protein product is CASSPDRVARNTIYF.

This sequence joins TRBV5-1 and TRBJ2-3, with TRBD2 identical over 7 bases. The CDR3 runs to 13 residues. The germline CDR1 and CDR2 sequences are SGHRS and YFSETQ. J lost 14 bases, V lost 0 bases, and 9 bases had no gene match. The DNA for the CDR3 is TGCGCCAGCAGCTTGGATGGGGGGGGGAACGCGTATTTT. It yields the protein CASSLDGGGNAYF.

This clone has only one observation. The chain combines TRBV9 with TRBJ2-3, with D possibly being TRBD1 or TRBD2 (6 bases each). Germline V CDR1 and CDR2: SGDLS, YYNGEE. Trimming removed 0 bases from V and 0 bases from J, with 17 bases in between. This CDR3 contains 18 residues. CDR3 in amino acids: CASSVAGWGAPSTDTQYF. DNA for the CDR3: TGTGCCAGCAGCGTAGCGGGTTGGGGGGCACCCAGCACAGATACGCAGTATTTT.

This clone was seen only a few times. This chain connects TRBV18 to TRBJ2-7; 8 nucleotides agree with TRBD2. The CDR3 sequence is 12 residues long. Germline V lookup: CDR1 KGHSH, CDR2 LQKENI. V shed 2 bases and J 6 bases; nucleotides not matched to a gene: 0. The CDR3, as DNA: TGTGCCAGCTCACCAGCGGGGGGCGAGCAGTACTTC. Amino acid sequence: CASSPAGGEQYF. The whole variable domain, remainder taken from reference TRBV18 and TRBJ2-7, is NAGVMQNPRHLVRRRGQEARLRCSPMKGHSHVYWYRQLPEEGLKFMVYLQKENIIDESGMPKERFSAEFPKEGPSILRIQQVVRGDSAAYFCASSPAGGEQYFGPGTRLTVT.

The V and J genes are TRBV7-2 and TRBJ1-1; no clear D gene. Trimming left V 5 bases short and J 1 base short, with 17 bases between. CDR1 SGHTA and CDR2 FQGNSA come from the germline V gene. This CDR3 comprises 16 residues. CDR3 sequence: CASSPSLLKANTEAFF. The CDR3 nucleotides read TGTGCCAGCAGCCCGAGTCTCCTTAAGGCGAACACTGAAGCTTTCTTT.

The J gene is TRBJ1-6, the V gene TRBV30; maybe TRBD1 (6 bases). The V end was cut by 0 bases, the J end by 10 bases, with 16 bases between. The CDR3 consists of 15 residues. CDR1 GTSNPN and CDR2 SVGIG come from the germline V gene (reference sequence). CDR3 nucleotide sequence: TGTGCCTGGAGTGTGGCTGGGCAGGGGAAGTCACCCCTCCACTTT. This sequence encodes CAWSVAGQGKSPLHF.

The chain links TRBV29-1 to TRBJ2-4; 12 bases align to TRBD2. There are 18 residues in the CDR3. Germline V gives CDR1 SQVTM, CDR2 ANQGSEA. V shed 0 bases, J shed 0 bases, and the junction held 6 bases outside the gene matches. The chain's CDR3 is CSVEDITSGGLAKNIQYF. CDR3 nucleotide sequence: TGCAGCGTTGAAGATATTACTAGCGGGGGGCTAGCCAAAAACATTCAGTACTTC.

The chain links TRBV29-1 to TRBJ2-3; 11 nucleotides line up with TRBD2. J was trimmed by 5 bases and V by 6 bases; bases with no gene match: 7. Germline lookup yields CDR1 SQVTM and CDR2 ANQGSEA. CDR3 length: 14 amino acids. CDR3 amino acids: CSVDSGGAGDTQYF. In nucleotides, the CDR3 is TGCAGCGTAGATAGCGGGGGGGCCGGAGATACGCAGTATTTT.

V is TRBV29-1 and J is TRBJ1-1; D is ambiguous. Deletions cut 6 bases from V and 0 bases from J, with 8 bases between. This CDR3 contains 12 residues. Per the germline V gene, CDR1 is SQVTM and CDR2 is ANQGSEA. CDR3 protein: CSVSPLNTEAFF. Written as DNA, the CDR3 is TGCAGCGTGAGCCCCTTGAACACTGAAGCTTTCTTT.

The V call is TRBV6-1, the J call TRBJ1-1; D remains ambiguous. Trimming took 5 bases from V and 4 from J, leaving 11 bases between them. Germline V gene data show CDR1 as MNHNS and CDR2 as SASEGT. CDR3 length equals 13 residues. CDR3 loop: CASSSAGFTEAFF. DNA of the CDR3: TGTGCCAGCAGTTCAGCCGGGTTCACTGAAGCTTTCTTT.

This CDR3 is CASTPKSDPNQPQHF. CDR3 bases: TGTGCCAGTACCCCTAAATCCGACCCCAATCAGCCCCAGCATTTT. The chain recombines TRBV19 with TRBJ1-5; D unclear. Trimming took off 7 bases at V and 3 bases at J, with 16 bases between the two ends. The CDR3 runs 15 residues. Germline V CDR1 and CDR2: LNHDA, SQIVND (reference sequence).

V is TRBV6-6 and J is TRBJ1-5, with TRBD1 as a possible D gene (5 bases). V gave up 2 bases and J gave up 4 bases, with 9 bases separating them. The CDR3 loop spans 14 amino acids. The V gene's germline CDR1 is MNHNY and CDR2 SVGAGI (reference sequence). DNA for the CDR3: TGTGCCAGCAGTTACGGGAGGACAAATCAGCCCCAGCATTTT. It codes for CASSYGRTNQPQHF.

The chain recombines TRBV11-1 with TRBJ2-5; D may be TRBD1 (5 bases). V shed 5 bases and J shed 2 bases, with 15 bases lying between them. This CDR3 region has 15 residues. Per the germline V gene, CDR1 is SGHAT and CDR2 is FQDESV (reference sequence). DNA for the CDR3: TGTGCCAGCAGCCCCTTTCCCACAGGTCAAGAGACCCAGTACTTC. Protein sequence: CASSPFPTGQETQYF.

V gene TRBV7-9 combines with J gene TRBJ2-6; D not certain. Trimming took 4 bases from V and 6 from J, leaving 16 bases between them. Germline lookup yields CDR1 SEHNR and CDR2 FQNEAQ (reference sequence). This CDR3 region has 16 residues. The CDR3 nucleotides are TGTGCCAGCAGCTCAATCCCCGGCCTGTCGGCCAACGTCCTGACTTTC. This codes for CASSSIPGLSANVLTF.

The chain uses TRBV30 and TRBJ1-1; the match to TRBD1 covers 8 bases. Germline values: CDR1 GTSNPN, CDR2 SVGIG (reference sequence). This CDR3 contains 15 residues. Germline trimming cut 5 bases from V and 6 bases from J; bases unmatched to any gene: 14. The CDR3 DNA reads as TGTGCCTGGTTCAACCAACCAGGGGGCGGATCTGAAGCTTTCTTT. It codes for CAWFNQPGGGSEAFF.

The chain carries TRBV18 and TRBJ2-3; 8 positions agree with TRBD2. CDR1 and CDR2 from the germline V gene are KGHSH and LQKENI. The junction had 6 bases not matched to a gene; V was cut back by 0 bases and J by 4 bases. This CDR3 has 16 residues. DNA of the CDR3: TGTGCCAGCTCACCACCTACCGGGGGGGCAGCAGATACGCAGTATTTT. Translation: CASSPPTGGAADTQYF.

This clone occurred a few times. CDR3 DNA sequence: TGTGCCAGTAGCAAGAGCATTGGAGGGGAGGGCACTGAAGCTTTCTTT. Its protein product is CASSKSIGGEGTEAFF. The chain combines TRBV19 with TRBJ1-1; tentative D call: TRBD1 (5 bases). V was pared by 6 bases and J by 4 bases, with 21 bases between. The CDR3 totals 16 residues. Germline CDR1 LNHDA, CDR2 SQIVND (reference sequence).

The chain links TRBV2 to TRBJ1-4; maybe TRBD1 (5 bases). V was shortened by 6 bases and J by 7 bases, with 12 bases between the two germline ends. The CDR3 length is 13 residues. Germline CDR1 and CDR2: SNHLY and FYNNEI. CDR3 loop: CASSDRDREKLFF. DNA for the CDR3: TGTGCCAGCAGCGACCGGGACCGTGAAAAACTGTTTTTT.

This clone has only one observation. V is TRBV5-1 and J is TRBJ1-1; D not resolved. From germline, CDR1 is SGHRS and CDR2 YFSETQ. CDR3 length equals 15 residues. V gave up 1 base and J gave up 4 bases, with 14 bases separating them. CDR3 protein: CASSLLTPGSTEAFF. The CDR3 coding sequence is TGCGCCAGCAGCTTGTTAACGCCGGGGAGCACTGAAGCTTTCTTT.

The chain combines TRBV2 with TRBJ1-2; weak D call: TRBD1 (5 bases). CDR3 size: 15 residues. Per germline, CDR1 SNHLY and CDR2 FYNNEI. Trimming removed 6 bases at V and 1 base at J, with 15 bases between. The CDR3 DNA reads as TGTGCCAGCAGGAGATCAGGGACTGGTAACTATGGCTACACCTTC. Translated: CASRRSGTGNYGYTF.

The chain couples TRBV20-1 to TRBJ1-1; tentatively, D is TRBD1 (5 bases). The germline V gene encodes CDR1 DFQATT and CDR2 SNEGSKA (reference sequence). The CDR3 contains 11 residues. V was pared by 2 bases and J by 7 bases, with 8 bases between. CDR3 sequence reads: CSARTRGEAFF. The CDR3 nucleotides are TGCAGTGCTAGAACTAGGGGTGAAGCTTTCTTT.

This rearrangement joins TRBV6-1 to TRBJ2-5; TRBD1 matches 7 bases. The DNA end lines up better with TRBJ2-7; the J call may be wrong. The CDR3 totals 14 residues. Germline CDR1 reads MNHNS; CDR2 reads SASEGT. For the CDR3, the DNA is TGTGCCAGCAGTACCCCGGGACAGCCCTACGAGCAGTACTTC. Residues: CASSTPGQPYEQYF.

The chain joins TRBV7-9 to TRBJ1-6; 7 bases fit TRBD1. Looked up from germline, CDR1 is SEHNR and CDR2 is FQNEAQ (reference sequence). The CDR3 runs to 16 residues. V lost 2 bases, J lost 6 bases, and 7 bases stayed unmatched. CDR3 loop: CASSLSSRDSNSPLHF. In DNA form, the CDR3 reads TGTGCCAGCAGCTTAAGTTCTCGGGACAGTAATTCACCCCTCCACTTT.

This clone was seen more than once but under ten times. The CDR3 region is CASSVTSGVHEQYF. CDR3 sequence (DNA): TGTGCCAGCAGCGTCACTAGCGGGGTCCACGAGCAGTACTTC. The V call is TRBV9, the J call TRBJ2-7; 10 positions agree with TRBD2. CDR3 size: 14 residues. V shed 2 bases, J shed 5 bases, and the junction held 4 bases outside the gene matches. Germline CDR1 is SGDLS and CDR2 is YYNGEE.